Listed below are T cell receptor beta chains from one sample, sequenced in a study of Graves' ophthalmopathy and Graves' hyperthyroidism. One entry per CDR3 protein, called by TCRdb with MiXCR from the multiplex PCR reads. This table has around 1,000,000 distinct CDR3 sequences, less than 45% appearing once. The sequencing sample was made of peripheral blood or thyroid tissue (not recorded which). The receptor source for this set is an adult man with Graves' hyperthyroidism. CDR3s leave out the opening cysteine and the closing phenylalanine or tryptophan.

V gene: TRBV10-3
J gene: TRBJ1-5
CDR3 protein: AISERILNQPQH

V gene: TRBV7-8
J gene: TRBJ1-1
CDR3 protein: ASSLERVGEAF

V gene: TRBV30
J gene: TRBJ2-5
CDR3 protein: AWGSLEETQY

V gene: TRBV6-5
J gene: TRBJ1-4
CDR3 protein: ASPPRESPTNEKLF

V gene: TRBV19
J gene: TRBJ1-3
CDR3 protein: ASTRDRSSGSTIY

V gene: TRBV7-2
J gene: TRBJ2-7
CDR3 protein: ASSQGRPYEQY

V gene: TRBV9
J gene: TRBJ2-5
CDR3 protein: ASSAGQETQY

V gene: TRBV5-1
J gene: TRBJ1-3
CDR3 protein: ASSPPDRPGNTIY

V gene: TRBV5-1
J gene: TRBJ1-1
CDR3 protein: ASSLGSGGAWTEAF

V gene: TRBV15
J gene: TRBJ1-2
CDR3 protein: ATSSSGWRGNYGYT

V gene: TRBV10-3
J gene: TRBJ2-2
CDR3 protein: AISESNRQTSEGPGELF

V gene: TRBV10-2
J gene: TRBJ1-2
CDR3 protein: ACSARETGKTNYGYT

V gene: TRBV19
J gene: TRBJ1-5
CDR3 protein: ASSIGLSDQPQH

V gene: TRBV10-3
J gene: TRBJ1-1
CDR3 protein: ASSPQGAMNTEAF

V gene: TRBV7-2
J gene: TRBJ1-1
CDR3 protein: ASSFRSGANTEAF

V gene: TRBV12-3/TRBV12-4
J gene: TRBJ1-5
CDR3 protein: ASSSSRFGFNQPQH

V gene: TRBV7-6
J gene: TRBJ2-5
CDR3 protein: ASSLAGAGPGETQY

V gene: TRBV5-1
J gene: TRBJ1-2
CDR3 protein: ASSLNPGGGYGYT

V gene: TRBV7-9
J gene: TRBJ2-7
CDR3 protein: ASSLLALETNEQY

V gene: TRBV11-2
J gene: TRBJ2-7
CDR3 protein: ASSFTGQTNEQY

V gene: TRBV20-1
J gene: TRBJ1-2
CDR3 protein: SARAGYT

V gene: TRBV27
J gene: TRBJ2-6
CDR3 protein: ASRPLHTGANVLT

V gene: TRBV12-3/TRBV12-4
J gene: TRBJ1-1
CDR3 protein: ASSLYWAEAF

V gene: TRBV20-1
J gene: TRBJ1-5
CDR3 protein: SARGGAGREYQPQH

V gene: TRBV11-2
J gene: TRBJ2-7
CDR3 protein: ASPSGEGEQY

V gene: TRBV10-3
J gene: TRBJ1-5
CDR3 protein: AIRGTAKQPQH

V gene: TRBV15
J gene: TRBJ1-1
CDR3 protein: ATSGIQNTEAF

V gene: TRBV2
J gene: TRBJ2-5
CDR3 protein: ASRAHLQGAGETQY

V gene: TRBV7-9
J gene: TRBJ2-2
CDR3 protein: ASSPTHLLAGQNTGELF

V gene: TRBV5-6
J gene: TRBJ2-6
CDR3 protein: ASSLVWGPDSGANVLT

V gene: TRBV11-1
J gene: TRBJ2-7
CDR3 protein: ASSPMGAGIEQY

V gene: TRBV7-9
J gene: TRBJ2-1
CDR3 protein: ASSLAGTSGFSSYNEQF

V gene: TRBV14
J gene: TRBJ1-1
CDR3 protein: ASSQIENTEAF

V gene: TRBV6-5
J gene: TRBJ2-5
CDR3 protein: ASSVGEVYQETQY

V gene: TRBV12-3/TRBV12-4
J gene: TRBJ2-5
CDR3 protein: ASSSEEKGLAGPRTYQETQY

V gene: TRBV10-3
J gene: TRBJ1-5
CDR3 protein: AISQDSNQPQH

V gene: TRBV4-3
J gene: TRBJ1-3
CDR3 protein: ASSREQVGNTIY

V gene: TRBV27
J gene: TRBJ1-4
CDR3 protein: ASRGQVNEKLF

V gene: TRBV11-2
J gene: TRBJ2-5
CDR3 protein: ASSPDRDQPQY

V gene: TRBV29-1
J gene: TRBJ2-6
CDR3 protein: SVWTGANVLT

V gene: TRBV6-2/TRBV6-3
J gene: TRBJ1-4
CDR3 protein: ASAPAYNEKPF

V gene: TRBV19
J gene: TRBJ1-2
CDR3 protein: ASRLTALLNYGYT

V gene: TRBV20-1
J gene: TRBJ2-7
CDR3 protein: SATTDANSYEQY

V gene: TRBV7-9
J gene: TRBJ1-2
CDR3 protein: ASSPNVEGYT

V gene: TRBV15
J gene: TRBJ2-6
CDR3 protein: ATSRGRTPVSGANVLT

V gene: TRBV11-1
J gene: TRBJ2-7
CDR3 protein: ASSPFDAGDPYEQY

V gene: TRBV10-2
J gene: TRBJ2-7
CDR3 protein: ASSETGVPYEQY

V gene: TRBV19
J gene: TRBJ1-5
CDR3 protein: ASSSPQGNQPQH

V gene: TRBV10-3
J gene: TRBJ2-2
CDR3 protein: AIKGGDTGELF

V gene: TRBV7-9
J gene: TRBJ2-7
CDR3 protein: ASSPQGWDHEQY

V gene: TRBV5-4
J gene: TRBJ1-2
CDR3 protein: ASSSPAGDSGYT

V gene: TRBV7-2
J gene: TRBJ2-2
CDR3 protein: ASSLGGGRWTGELF

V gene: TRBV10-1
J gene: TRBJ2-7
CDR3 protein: ASSETSETPWQQY

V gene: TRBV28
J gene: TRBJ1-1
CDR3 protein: ASTPSLGSTEAF

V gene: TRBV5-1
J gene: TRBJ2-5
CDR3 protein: ASGQVRTGGGETQY

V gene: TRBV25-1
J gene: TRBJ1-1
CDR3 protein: ASLGRANTEAF

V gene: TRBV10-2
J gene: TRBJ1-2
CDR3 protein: ASSKSQGQGSYT

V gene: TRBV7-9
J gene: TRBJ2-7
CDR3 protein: ASSRTLAGVSYEQY